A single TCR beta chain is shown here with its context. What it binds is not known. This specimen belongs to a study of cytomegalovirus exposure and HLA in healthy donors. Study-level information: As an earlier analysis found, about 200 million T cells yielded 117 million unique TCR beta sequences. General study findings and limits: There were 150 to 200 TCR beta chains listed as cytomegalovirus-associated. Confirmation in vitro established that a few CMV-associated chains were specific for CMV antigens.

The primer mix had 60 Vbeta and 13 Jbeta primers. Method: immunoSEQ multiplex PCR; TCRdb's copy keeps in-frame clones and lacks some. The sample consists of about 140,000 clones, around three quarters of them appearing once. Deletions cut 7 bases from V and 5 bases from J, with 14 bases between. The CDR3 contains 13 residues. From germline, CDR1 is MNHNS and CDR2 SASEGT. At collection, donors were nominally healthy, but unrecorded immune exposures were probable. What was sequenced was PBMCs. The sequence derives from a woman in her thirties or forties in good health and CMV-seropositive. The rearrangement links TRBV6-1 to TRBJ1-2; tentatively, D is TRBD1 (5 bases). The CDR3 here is CASNDRRGYGYTF. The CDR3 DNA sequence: TGTGCCAGCAACGACAGAAGGGGATATGGCTACACCTTC.